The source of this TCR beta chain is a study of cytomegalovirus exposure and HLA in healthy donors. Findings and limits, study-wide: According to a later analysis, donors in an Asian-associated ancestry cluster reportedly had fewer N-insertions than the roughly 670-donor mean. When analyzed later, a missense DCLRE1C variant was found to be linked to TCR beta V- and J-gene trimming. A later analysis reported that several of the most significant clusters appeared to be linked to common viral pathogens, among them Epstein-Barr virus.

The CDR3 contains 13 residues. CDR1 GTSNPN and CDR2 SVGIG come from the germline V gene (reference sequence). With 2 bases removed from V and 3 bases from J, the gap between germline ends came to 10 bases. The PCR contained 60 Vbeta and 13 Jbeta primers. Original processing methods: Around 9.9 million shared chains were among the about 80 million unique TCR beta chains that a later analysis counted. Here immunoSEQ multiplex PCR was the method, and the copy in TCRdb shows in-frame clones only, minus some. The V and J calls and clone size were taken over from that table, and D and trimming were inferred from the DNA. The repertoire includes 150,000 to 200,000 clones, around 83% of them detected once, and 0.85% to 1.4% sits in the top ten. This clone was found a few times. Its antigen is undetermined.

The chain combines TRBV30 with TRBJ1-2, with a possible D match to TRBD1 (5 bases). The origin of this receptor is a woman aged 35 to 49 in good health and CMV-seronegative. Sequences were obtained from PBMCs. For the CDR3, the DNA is TGTGCCTGGAGTCAGGGTGAGGACTATGGCTACACCTTC. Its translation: CAWSQGEDYGYTF.